This passage covers 17 T cell receptor beta chains from one sample sequenced in a study of molecular identifiers for immune sequencing clone quantification. Each CDR3 protein gets one entry after TCRdb re-called the PCR reads with MiXCR. The sample shows about half a million distinct CDR3 sequences, roughly a fifth of them seen only once. The specimen sequenced was naive CD8+ T cells from blood, with Jurkat cell RNA spiked in. The subset denotes: FACS-sorted CD8+CD4-CCR7+CD45RA+ naive T cells. The source of these receptors is a human donor in good health. Some libraries in this study had Jurkat cell RNA spiked in.

The sample holds many counts of this clonotype. The J gene is TRBJ1-1, the V gene TRBV4-3; tentatively, D is TRBD1 (5 bases). CDR1 LGHNA and CDR2 YSLEER come from the germline V gene. Trimming pared 4 bases from V and 4 bases from J, leaving 10 bases between. CDR3 length: 13 amino acids. The CDR3 region has the DNA TGCGCCAGCAGCCCCCTTGGGGGCACTGAAGCTTTCTTT. Its translation: CASSPLGGTEAFF.

Points on this clonotype: Compared with germline, one end of the junction differs, possibly owing to a read error. CDR3 nucleotide sequence: TGTGCCAGCGGCTTAATTAGCACAGATACGCAGTATTTT. Translation gives CASGLISTDTQYF. The chain employs TRBV7-3 and TRBJ2-3; D is undetermined. The CDR3 runs to 13 residues. In germline, CDR1 is SGHTA, CDR2 FQGTGA.

J is TRBJ1-2 and V is TRBV6-5; TRBD1 matches at 7 bases. In germline, CDR1 is MNHEY, CDR2 SVGAGI. V lost 6 bases and J lost 7; bases outside the gene matches: 8. The CDR3 is made up of 13 amino acids. CDR3: CASRLGQSCGYTF. The CDR3 region has the DNA TGTGCCAGCAGATTGGGACAGAGCTGTGGCTACACCTTC.

In regard to this clonotype: This may arise from a read error, as a much more abundant clone is one base away. This rearrangement joins TRBV13 to TRBJ1-4; the D is unclear. CDR1 is PRHDT and CDR2 is FYEKMQ in the germline V gene (reference sequence). CDR3 size: 13 residues. The CDR3 protein is CASSLGAVERLFF. DNA of the CDR3: TGTGCCAGCAGCTTAGGAGCGGTCGAAAGACTGTTTTTT.

This clonotype was counted many times. The chain recombines TRBV6-5 with TRBJ2-3; 12 bases match TRBD1. Trimming took 2 bases from V and 7 from J; bases not matched to a gene: 4. Germline CDR1 is MNHEY and CDR2 is SVGAGI. The CDR3 has 15 amino acids. The CDR3 region is CASSYGTGGINTQYF. The CDR3 nucleotides read TGTGCCAGCAGTTACGGGACAGGGGGCATAAATACGCAGTATTTT.

This clonotype came up a few times. The chain combines TRBV5-4 with TRBJ2-7; 14 bases line up with TRBD2. Germline trimming cut 3 bases from V and 2 bases from J; bases unmatched to any gene: 4. The germline V gene has CDR1 SGHNT and CDR2 YYREEE (reference sequence). The CDR3 extends over 16 amino acids. This chain's CDR3 is CASSSGTSGGTYEQYF. The CDR3, as DNA: TGTGCCAGCAGCTCCGGGACTAGCGGGGGAACCTACGAGCAGTACTTC.

This clonotype was seen a few times. This sequence joins TRBV6-6 and TRBJ2-1, with TRBD1 identical over 7 bases. Trimming cost V 2 bases and J 4 bases; bases outside gene matches: 5. CDR1 is MNHNY and CDR2 is SVGAGI in the germline V gene (reference sequence). CDR3 length: 15 residues. The CDR3 coding sequence is TGTGCCAGCAGTTACCAACCGGACAGGTACAATGAGCAGTTCTTC. This codes for CASSYQPDRYNEQFF.

This clonotype has only a few counts. A much larger clone sits a single nucleotide away, making a read error possible. This chain links TRBV5-1 with TRBJ2-5; the D gene is possibly TRBD2 (5 bases). Trimming took off 7 bases at V and 0 bases at J, with 19 bases between the two ends. This CDR3 is 16 amino acids long. CDR1 is SGHRS, CDR2 YFSETQ, per germline. In DNA, the CDR3 is TGCGCCAGCGGCTCGGCCCTGACTACCAACCAAGAGACCCAGTACTTC. It yields the protein CASGSALTTNQETQYF. Drawing the rest from reference TRBV5-1 and TRBJ2-5, the complete variable domain is KAGVTQTPRYLIKTRGQQVTLSCSPISGHRSVSWYQQTPGQGLQFLFEYFSETQRNKGNFPGRFSGRQFSNSRSEMNVSTLELGDSALYLCASGSALTTNQETQYFGPGTRLLVL.

This clonotype was seen many times. The gene calls are TRBV7-9 and TRBJ2-2; D perhaps matches TRBD1 (5 bases). The CDR3 has 15 amino acids. The V end lost 5 bases, the J end lost 0 bases, and 10 bases lay between the germline ends. Germline V lookup: CDR1 SEHNR, CDR2 FQNEAQ (reference sequence). The CDR3 sequence: CASSVTDANTGELFF. The CDR3 region has the DNA TGTGCCAGCAGCGTGACAGACGCGAACACCGGGGAGCTGTTTTTT.

In its sample, this clonotype was seen a few times. The chain employs TRBV2 and TRBJ2-5; possibly TRBD1 for D (6 bases). The CDR3 extends over 15 amino acids. Trimming took off 7 bases at V and 4 bases at J, with 19 bases between the two ends. Germline V lookup: CDR1 SNHLY, CDR2 FYNNEI. CDR3 bases: TGTGCCAGCACCACCGCTACAGGGATGGTAGAGACCCAGTACTTC. It encodes CASTTATGMVETQYF. The variable domain in full, with the rest retrieved from reference TRBV2 and TRBJ2-5, is EPEVTQTPSHQVTQMGQEVILRCVPISNHLYFYWYRQILGQKVEFLVSFYNNEISEKSEIFDDQFSVERPDGSNFTLKIRSTKLEDSAMYFCASTTATGMVETQYFGPGTRLLVL.

This clonotype was recorded many times. The rearrangement uses TRBV6-5 and TRBJ1-5, with 7 bases matching TRBD1. The V and J ends lost 5 bases and 6 bases, in that order; junction bases with no gene match: 4. Germline CDR1 reads MNHEY; CDR2 reads SVGAGI. This CDR3 has 13 residues. CDR3 coding DNA: TGTGCCAGCAGTCAGGGGGGGATTCAGCCCCAGCATTTT. It specifies CASSQGGIQPQHF.

The sample holds a few counts of this clonotype. This sequence joins TRBV4-2 and TRBJ2-1; possibly TRBD2 for D (6 bases). This CDR3 is built from 15 residues. CDR1 is LGHNA, CDR2 YNFKEQ, per germline. V dropped 2 bases and J dropped 6 bases, with 14 bases sitting between them. This chain's CDR3 is CASSQTGLDSNEQFF. The DNA of the CDR3 is TGTGCCAGCAGCCAAACGGGACTGGACTCCAATGAGCAGTTCTTC.

The chain employs TRBV4-3 and TRBJ1-1; possibly TRBD1 for D (5 bases). Deletions cut 6 bases from V and 0 bases from J, with 14 bases between. This CDR3 spans 15 amino acids. The V gene's germline CDR1 is LGHNA and CDR2 YSLEER. This chain's CDR3 is CASSFGTAMNTEAFF. In nucleotides, the CDR3 is TGCGCCAGCAGTTTCGGGACGGCGATGAACACTGAAGCTTTCTTT.

V usage is TRBV29-1 and J usage is TRBJ2-1, with a weak D call TRBD2 (6 bases). Germline CDR1 is SQVTM and CDR2 is ANQGSEA. V lost 7 bases to trimming and J lost 1 base, with 14 bases between them. The CDR3 is 14 amino acids. DNA of the CDR3: TGCAGCGGCCAAGGACGGGGGTCCTACAATGAGCAGTTCTTC. Translation gives CSGQGRGSYNEQFF.

This clonotype was recorded at least ten times. The chain links TRBV10-3 to TRBJ2-3; D not resolved. V was shortened by 0 bases and J by 3 bases, with 1 base between the two germline ends. CDR1 is ENHRY, CDR2 SYGVKD, per germline. This CDR3 is 12 amino acids long. In DNA, the CDR3 is TGTGCCATCAGTGAGTCGACAGATACGCAGTATTTT. It specifies CAISESTDTQYF.

This clonotype was picked up a small number of times. The chain combines TRBV7-9 with TRBJ2-2; D is unclear. Germline V lookup: CDR1 SEHNR, CDR2 FQNEAQ (reference sequence). This CDR3 is built from 13 residues. The ends were cut back, 5 bases at V and 9 bases at J, with 13 bases in the middle. In DNA, the CDR3 is TGTGCCAGCAGCCTCATCTTGGGCCGGGAGCTGTTTTTT. Encoded protein: CASSLILGRELFF. The whole variable domain, remainder taken from reference TRBV7-9 and TRBJ2-2, is DTGVSQNPRHKITKRGQNVTFRCDPISEHNRLYWYRQTLGQGPEFLTYFQNEAQLEKSRLLSDRFSAERPKGSFSTLEIQRTEQGDSAMYLCASSLILGRELFFGEGSRLTVL.

The V and J genes are TRBV27 and TRBJ1-5; 8 bases match TRBD1. Germline-derived CDR1 and CDR2 are MNHEY and SMNVEV (reference sequence). The CDR3 covers 15 residues. Trimming removed 6 bases from V and 5 bases from J; junction bases left unmatched: 9. As DNA, the CDR3 is TGTGCCAGCAGCAGTGGGACAGGAGGCGATCAGCCCCAGCATTTT. Encoded protein: CASSSGTGGDQPQHF.